This T cell receptor (beta chain) was identified during a study of brain T cells in children with intractable seizures. Study-wide findings and caveats: Pre-surgery blood may have been undersampled, hiding some clones.

The protocol was immunoSEQ multiplex PCR, while the TCRdb copy is restricted to in-frame clones and leaves out a portion. The data show approximately 330,000 clones, nearly 95% seen once. As regards this clone: Its specificity is unknown.

Germline V gives CDR1 GTSNPN, CDR2 SVGIG (reference sequence). V lost 5 bases to trimming and J lost 0 bases, with 16 bases between them. CDR3 size: 15 residues. Indicated time point: blood from clinic visit 5 months post-surgery; TSC patient then seizure free. The sequenced cases were selected for having the highest brain T cell transcript signatures. Patients received at least one anti-epileptic drug before surgery. The sequenced sample was peripheral blood, obtained more than 4 months after surgery. This receptor was obtained from a boy less than two years old with tuberous sclerosis and intractable seizures. V is TRBV30 and J is TRBJ1-1; the D gene is possibly TRBD1 (5 bases). The CDR3 sequence: CAWSTAQFMNTEAFF. Here the CDR3 DNA reads TGTGCCTGGTCGACAGCTCAGTTCATGAACACTGAAGCTTTCTTT. The variable domain in full, with the rest retrieved from reference TRBV30 and TRBJ1-1, is SQTIHQWPATLVQPVGSPLSLECTVEGTSNPNLYWYRQAAGRGLQLLFYSVGIGQISSEVPQNLSASRPQDRQFILSSKKLLLSDSGFYLCAWSTAQFMNTEAFFGQGTRLTVV.